This section outlines one TCR beta chain sequence together with its context. Its antigen is undetermined. This sample is part of a study of cytomegalovirus exposure and HLA in healthy donors. Study at large: Findings of an earlier analysis included roughly 110 million unique TCR beta sequences from some 180 million T cells.

Study results and caveats: A later analysis linked a missense DCLRE1C variant to TCR beta V- and J-gene trimming. A later analysis linked 15,000 to 20,000 TCR beta sequences to HLA alleles at 0.05 false discovery rate.

PCR used 60 Vbeta primers and 13 Jbeta primers. Assay used: immunoSEQ multiplex PCR; TCRdb lists only in-frame clones, some missing. The data contain around 140,000 clones, 78% of them seen just once; the ten biggest clones take up about 1.5%. This sequence originates from a woman aged 18 to 35 in good health and CMV-seronegative. Sequencing was done on a sample of PBMCs.

In DNA, the CDR3 is TGTGCCAGCAGCAAAAAGCGGGTTCCGTACGAGCAGTACTTC. This gives the protein CASSKKRVPYEQYF. This chain links TRBV6-4 with TRBJ2-7; D is possibly TRBD2 (6 bases). V lost 6 bases and J lost 4, with 16 bases in between. Germline V gene data show CDR1 as MRHNA and CDR2 as SNTAGT. The CDR3 length is 14 residues.